This T cell receptor beta chain came from a study of T cell clones after liver transplantation. General study findings and limits: Conclusions were preliminary, with small, heterogeneous patient groups.

Worth noting for this clone: The target antigen is unknown.

V dropped 0 bases and J dropped 7 bases, with 10 bases sitting between them. The CDR3 is 13 amino acids. Germline lookup yields CDR1 SGHRS and CDR2 YFSETQ. Using immunoSEQ multiplex PCR, the repertoire was profiled, and TCRdb retains in-frame clones only, with some absent. The sample includes about 99,000 clones, approximately 79% of them seen just once. The TCR sequence derives from a human patient who received a liver transplant. Certain T cells may be donor cells from the graft. Sample: CD4+ T cells from blood, taken around 4 years after liver transplant. The V call is TRBV5-1, the J call TRBJ1-1, with D possibly TRBD1 on 6 matching bases. The CDR3 loop is CASSLEQGGEAFF. The CDR3 bases are TGCGCCAGCAGCTTGGAACAGGGCGGTGAAGCTTTCTTT.